This T cell receptor (beta chain) was observed in a study of blood T cell repertoires in COVID-19. Study details: COVID-19 samples, acute and convalescent, were from the United States, Italy and Spain. The analysed material was cDNA or gDNA that came from T cells, B-cell-depleted T cells, or PBMCs.

V lost 4 bases, J lost 6 bases, and 12 bases lay in between. Per germline, CDR1 SGHTA and CDR2 FQGNSA. The CDR3 sequence is 13 residues long. Seattle's cohort entered during active infection and was followed longitudinally. Per the study methods: It was from reference gene primer amplification that nucleated cell counts were estimated. Libraries were prepared by immunoSEQ multiplex PCR; TCRdb keeps only in-frame clonotypes and omits some of them. The DNA gave D and trimming, while V, J and clone size come from that table. In the table there are about 200,000 clones, roughly 84% of which are singletons.

This chain links TRBV7-2 with TRBJ1-2; perhaps TRBD1 as D (6 bases). Sequenced input: peripheral blood. The TCR comes from a man aged 50 or older with COVID-19, enrolled during active disease. In nucleotides, the CDR3 is TGTGCCAGCAGCTCCTACAGGGTCGATGGCTACACCTTC. Its translation is CASSSYRVDGYTF.